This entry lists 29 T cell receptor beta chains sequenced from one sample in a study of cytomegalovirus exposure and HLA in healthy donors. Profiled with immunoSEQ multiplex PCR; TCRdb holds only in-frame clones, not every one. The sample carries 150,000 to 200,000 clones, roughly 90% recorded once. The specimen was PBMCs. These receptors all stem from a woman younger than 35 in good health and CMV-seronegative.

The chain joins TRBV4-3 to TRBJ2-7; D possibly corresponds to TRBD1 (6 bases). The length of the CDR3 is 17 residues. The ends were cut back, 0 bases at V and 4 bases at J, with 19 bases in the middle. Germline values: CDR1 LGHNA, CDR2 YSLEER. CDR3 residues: CASSQDILRQVSYEQYF. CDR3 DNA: TGCGCCAGCAGCCAAGATATCCTTCGACAGGTTTCGTACGAGCAGTACTTC.

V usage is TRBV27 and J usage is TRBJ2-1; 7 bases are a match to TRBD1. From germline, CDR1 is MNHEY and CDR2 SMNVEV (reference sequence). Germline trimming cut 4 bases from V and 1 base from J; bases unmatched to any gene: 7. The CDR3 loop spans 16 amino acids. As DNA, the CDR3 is TGTGCCAGCAGTTCACAGGGACAGCTATCCTACAATGAGCAGTTCTTC. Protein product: CASSSQGQLSYNEQFF.

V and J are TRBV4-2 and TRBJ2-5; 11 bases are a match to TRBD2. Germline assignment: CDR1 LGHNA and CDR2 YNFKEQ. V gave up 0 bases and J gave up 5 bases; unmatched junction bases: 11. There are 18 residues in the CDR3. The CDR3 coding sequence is TGTGCCAGCAGCCAAGATCCCCGCCTAGCGGGGGGAGGGGAGACCCAGTACTTC. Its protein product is CASSQDPRLAGGGETQYF.

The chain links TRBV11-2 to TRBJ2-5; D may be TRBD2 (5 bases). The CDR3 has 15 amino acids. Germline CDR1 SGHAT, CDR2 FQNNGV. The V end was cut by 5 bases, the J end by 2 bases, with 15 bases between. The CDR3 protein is CASSRDYHPQETQYF. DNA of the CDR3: TGTGCCAGCAGCCGAGACTACCATCCTCAAGAGACCCAGTACTTC.

The CDR3 DNA follows: TGCGCCAGCAGCCCGGGACTTAACTACGAGCAGTACTTC. It is translated as CASSPGLNYEQYF. The chain carries TRBV5-1 and TRBJ2-7, with D perhaps matching TRBD2 (6 bases). Germline V gene data show CDR1 as SGHRS and CDR2 as YFSETQ. The germline V and J ends were trimmed by 4 bases and 3 bases, with 11 bases remaining between them. This CDR3 has 13 amino acids. The complete variable domain, with remaining parts taken from reference TRBV5-1 and TRBJ2-7, reads KAGVTQTPRYLIKTRGQQVTLSCSPISGHRSVSWYQQTPGQGLQFLFEYFSETQRNKGNFPGRFSGRQFSNSRSEMNVSTLELGDSALYLCASSPGLNYEQYFGPGTRLTVT.

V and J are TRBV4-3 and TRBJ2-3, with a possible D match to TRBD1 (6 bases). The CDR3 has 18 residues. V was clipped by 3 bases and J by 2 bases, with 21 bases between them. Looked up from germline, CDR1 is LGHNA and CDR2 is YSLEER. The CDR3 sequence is CASSQTGGASANTDTQYF. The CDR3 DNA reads TGCGCCAGCAGCCAGACAGGCGGCGCTTCCGCCAACACAGATACGCAGTATTTT.

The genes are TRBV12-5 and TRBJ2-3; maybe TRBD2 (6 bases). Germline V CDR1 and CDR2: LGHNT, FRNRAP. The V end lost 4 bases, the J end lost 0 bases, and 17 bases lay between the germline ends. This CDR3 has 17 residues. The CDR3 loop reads CASGSPPGRLSTDTQYF. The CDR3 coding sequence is TGTGCTAGTGGTTCCCCCCCTGGGAGGCTTAGCACAGATACGCAGTATTTT.

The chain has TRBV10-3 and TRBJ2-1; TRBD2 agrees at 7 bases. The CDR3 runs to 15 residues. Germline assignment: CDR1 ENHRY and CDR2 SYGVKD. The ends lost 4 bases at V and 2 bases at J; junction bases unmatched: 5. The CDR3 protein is CAISVPSGTYNEQFF. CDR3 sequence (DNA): TGTGCCATCAGTGTTCCGAGCGGGACCTACAATGAGCAGTTCTTC.

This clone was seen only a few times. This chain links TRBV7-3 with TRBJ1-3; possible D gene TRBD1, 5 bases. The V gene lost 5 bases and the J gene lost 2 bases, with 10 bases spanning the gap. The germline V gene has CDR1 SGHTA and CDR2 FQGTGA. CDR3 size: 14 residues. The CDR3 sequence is CASSRGGPGNTIYF. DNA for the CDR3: TGTGCCAGCAGCAGGGGTGGTCCTGGAAACACCATATATTTT.

The DNA of the CDR3 is TGTGCCAGCAGCTTAAGGTTCACAGGGGGCGAGGATGGCTACACCTTC. Amino acid sequence: CASSLRFTGGEDGYTF. The chain is built from TRBV7-9 and TRBJ1-2, with 9 bases that match TRBD1. V lost 2 bases to trimming and J lost 6 bases; unmatched junction nucleotides: 10. The length of the CDR3 is 16 residues. Germline-derived CDR1 and CDR2 are SEHNR and FQNEAQ (reference sequence).

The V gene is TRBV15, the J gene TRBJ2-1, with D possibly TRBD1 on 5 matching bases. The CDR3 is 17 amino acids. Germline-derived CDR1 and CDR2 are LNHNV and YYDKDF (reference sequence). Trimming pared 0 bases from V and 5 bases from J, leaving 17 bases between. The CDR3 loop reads CATSRDGADAQNNEQFF. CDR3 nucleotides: TGTGCCACCAGCAGAGATGGGGCGGACGCACAGAACAATGAGCAGTTCTTC.

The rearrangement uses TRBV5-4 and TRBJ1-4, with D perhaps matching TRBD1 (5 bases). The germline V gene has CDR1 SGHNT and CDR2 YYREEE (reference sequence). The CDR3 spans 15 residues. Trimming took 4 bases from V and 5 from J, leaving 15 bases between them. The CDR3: CASSKRGGGNEKLFF. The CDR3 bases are TGTGCCAGCAGCAAGAGGGGCGGGGGGAATGAAAAACTGTTTTTT.

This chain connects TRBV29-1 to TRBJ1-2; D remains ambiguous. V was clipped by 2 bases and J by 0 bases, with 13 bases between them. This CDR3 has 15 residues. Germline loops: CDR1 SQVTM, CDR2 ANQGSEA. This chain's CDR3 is CSVETPDTTNYGYTF. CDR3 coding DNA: TGCAGCGTTGAAACACCAGATACTACTAACTATGGCTACACCTTC.

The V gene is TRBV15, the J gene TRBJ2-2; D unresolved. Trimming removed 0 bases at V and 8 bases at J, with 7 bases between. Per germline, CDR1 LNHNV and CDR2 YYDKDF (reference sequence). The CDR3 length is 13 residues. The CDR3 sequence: CATSRDLPGELFF. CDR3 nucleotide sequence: TGTGCCACCAGCAGAGATCTCCCGGGGGAGCTGTTTTTT.

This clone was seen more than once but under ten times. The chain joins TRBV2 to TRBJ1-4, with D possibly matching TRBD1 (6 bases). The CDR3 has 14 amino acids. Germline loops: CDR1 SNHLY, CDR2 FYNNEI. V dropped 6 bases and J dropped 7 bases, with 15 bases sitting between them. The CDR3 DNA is TGTGCCAGCAGGCGACAGGAAGGGGGTGAAAAACTGTTTTTT. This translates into CASRRQEGGEKLFF.

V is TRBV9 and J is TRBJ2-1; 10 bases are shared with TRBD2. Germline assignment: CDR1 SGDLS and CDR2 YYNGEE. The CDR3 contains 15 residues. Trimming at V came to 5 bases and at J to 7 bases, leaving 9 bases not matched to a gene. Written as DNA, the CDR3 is TGTGCCAGCAGTACTAGCGGGGTTGCCTGGAATGAGCAGTTCTTC. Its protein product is CASSTSGVAWNEQFF.

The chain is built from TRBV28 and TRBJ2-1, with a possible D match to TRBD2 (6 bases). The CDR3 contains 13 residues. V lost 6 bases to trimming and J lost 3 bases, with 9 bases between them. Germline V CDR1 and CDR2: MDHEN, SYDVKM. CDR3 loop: CASRTSSYNEQFF. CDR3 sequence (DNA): TGTGCCAGCAGGACTAGTAGCTACAATGAGCAGTTCTTC. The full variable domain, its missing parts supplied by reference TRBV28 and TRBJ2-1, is DVKVTQSSRYLVKRTGEKVFLECVQDMDHENMFWYRQDPGLGLRLIYFSYDVKMKEKGDIPEGYSVSREKKERFSLILESASTNQTSMYLCASRTSSYNEQFFGPGTRLTVL.

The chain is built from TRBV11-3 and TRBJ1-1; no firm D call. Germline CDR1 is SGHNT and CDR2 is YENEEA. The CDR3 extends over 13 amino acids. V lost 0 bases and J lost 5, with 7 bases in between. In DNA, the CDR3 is TGTGCCAGCAGCTTAGACACGGGAACTGAAGCTTTCTTT. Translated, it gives CASSLDTGTEAFF.

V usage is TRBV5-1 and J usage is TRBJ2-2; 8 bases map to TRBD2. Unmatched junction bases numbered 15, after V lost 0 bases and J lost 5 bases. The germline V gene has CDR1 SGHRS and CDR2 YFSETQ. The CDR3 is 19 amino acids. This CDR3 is CASSLEAVDTGGITGELFF. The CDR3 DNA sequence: TGCGCCAGCAGCTTGGAGGCGGTTGACACGGGAGGGATTACCGGGGAGCTGTTTTTT.

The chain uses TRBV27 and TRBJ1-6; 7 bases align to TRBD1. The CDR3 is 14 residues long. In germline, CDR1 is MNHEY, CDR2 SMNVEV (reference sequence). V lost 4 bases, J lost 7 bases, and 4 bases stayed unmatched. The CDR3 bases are TGTGCCAGCAGTTATGGACAGGCAAATTCACCCCTCCACTTT. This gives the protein CASSYGQANSPLHF.

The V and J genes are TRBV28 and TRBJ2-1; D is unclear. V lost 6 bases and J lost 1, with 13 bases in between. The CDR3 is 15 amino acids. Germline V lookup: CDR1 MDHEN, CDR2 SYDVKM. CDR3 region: CASSPVRLSYNEQFF. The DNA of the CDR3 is TGTGCCAGCAGCCCCGTGAGGCTTTCCTACAATGAGCAGTTCTTC.

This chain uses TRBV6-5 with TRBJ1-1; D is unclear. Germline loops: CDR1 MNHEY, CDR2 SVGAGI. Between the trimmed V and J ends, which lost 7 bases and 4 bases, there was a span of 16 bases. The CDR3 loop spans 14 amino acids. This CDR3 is CASTPVRGATEAFF. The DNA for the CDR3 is TGTGCCAGCACCCCGGTTCGCGGTGCCACTGAAGCTTTCTTT.

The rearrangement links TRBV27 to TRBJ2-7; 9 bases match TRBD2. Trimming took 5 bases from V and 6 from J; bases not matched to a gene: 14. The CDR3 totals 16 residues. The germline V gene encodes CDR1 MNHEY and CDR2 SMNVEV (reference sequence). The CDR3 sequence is CASSPLKASGTGEQYF. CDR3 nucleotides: TGTGCCAGCAGTCCATTAAAGGCTAGCGGGACGGGCGAGCAGTACTTC.

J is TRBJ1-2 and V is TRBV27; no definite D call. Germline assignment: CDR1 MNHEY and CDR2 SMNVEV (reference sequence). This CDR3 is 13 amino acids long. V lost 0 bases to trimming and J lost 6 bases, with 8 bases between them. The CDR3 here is CASSLSRGDGYTF. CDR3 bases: TGTGCCAGCAGTTTATCGCGGGGTGATGGCTACACCTTC.

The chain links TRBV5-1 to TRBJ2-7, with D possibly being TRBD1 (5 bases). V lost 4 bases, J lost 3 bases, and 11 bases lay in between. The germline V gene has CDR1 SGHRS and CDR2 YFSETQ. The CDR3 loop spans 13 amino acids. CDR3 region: CASSPGLIYEQYF. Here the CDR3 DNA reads TGCGCCAGCAGCCCAGGGCTAATCTACGAGCAGTACTTC.

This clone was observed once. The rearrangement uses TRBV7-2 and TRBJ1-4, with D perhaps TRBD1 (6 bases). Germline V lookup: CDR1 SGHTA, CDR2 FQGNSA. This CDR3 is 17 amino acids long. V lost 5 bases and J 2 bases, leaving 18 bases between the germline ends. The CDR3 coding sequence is TGTGCCAGCAGCCCAGGACAGCCTTCAAGGACTAATGAAAAACTGTTTTTT. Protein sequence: CASSPGQPSRTNEKLFF.

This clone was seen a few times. The CDR3 reads CASSLGQAFYEQYF. The CDR3 DNA reads as TGTGCCAGCAGCTTAGGACAGGCTTTCTACGAGCAGTACTTC. The chain is built from TRBV7-9 and TRBJ2-7; D possibly corresponds to TRBD1 (6 bases). CDR3 length: 14 residues. Germline V CDR1 and CDR2: SEHNR, FQNEAQ (reference sequence). V was cut by 1 base and J by 3 bases, with 10 bases left in between. Filled out from reference TRBV7-9 and TRBJ2-7, the complete variable domain reads DTGVSQNPRHKITKRGQNVTFRCDPISEHNRLYWYRQTLGQGPEFLTYFQNEAQLEKSRLLSDRFSAERPKGSFSTLEIQRTEQGDSAMYLCASSLGQAFYEQYFGPGTRLTVT.

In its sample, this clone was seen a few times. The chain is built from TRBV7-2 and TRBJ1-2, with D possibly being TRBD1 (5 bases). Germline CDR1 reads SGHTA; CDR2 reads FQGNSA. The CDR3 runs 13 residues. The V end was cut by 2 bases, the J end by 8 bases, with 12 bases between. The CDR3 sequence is CASSLSGAWGYTF. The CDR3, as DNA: TGTGCCAGCAGCTTAAGTGGGGCCTGGGGCTACACCTTC.

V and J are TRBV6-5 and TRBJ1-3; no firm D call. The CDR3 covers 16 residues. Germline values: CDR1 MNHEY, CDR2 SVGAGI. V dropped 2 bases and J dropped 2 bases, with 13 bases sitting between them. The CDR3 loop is CASSYDTSTTGNTIYF. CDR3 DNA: TGTGCCAGCAGTTACGATACGTCGACAACTGGAAACACCATATATTTT.